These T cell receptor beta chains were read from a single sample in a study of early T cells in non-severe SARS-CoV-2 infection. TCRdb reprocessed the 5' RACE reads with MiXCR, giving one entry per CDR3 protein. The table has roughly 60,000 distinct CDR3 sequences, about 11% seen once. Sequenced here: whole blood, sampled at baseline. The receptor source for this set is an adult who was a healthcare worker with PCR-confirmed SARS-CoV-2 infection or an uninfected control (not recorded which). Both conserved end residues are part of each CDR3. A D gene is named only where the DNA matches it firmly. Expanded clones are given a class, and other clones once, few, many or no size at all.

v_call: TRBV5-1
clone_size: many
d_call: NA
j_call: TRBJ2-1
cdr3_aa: CASSLGSSKSYNEQFF
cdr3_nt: TGCGCCAGCAGCTTGGGGTCATCGAAGTCCTACAATGAGCAGTTCTTC

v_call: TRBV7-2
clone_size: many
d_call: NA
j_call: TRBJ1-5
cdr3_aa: CASSLTPGLQPQHF
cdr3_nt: TGTGCCAGCAGCTTGACCCCGGGGCTTCAGCCCCAGCATTTT

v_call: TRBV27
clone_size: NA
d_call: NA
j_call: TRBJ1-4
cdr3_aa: CASSLFRGIGEKLFF
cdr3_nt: TGTGCCAGCAGTTTATTCCGGGGGATAGGTGAAAAACTGTTTTTT

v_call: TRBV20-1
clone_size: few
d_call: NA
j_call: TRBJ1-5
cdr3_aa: CSAKQGDQPQHF
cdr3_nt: TGCAGTGCTAAACAGGGTGACCAGCCCCAGCATTTT

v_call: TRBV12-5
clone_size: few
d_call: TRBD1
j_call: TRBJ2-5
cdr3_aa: CASGLRDRASETQYF
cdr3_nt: TGTGCTAGTGGTTTGCGGGACAGGGCATCAGAGACCCAGTACTTC

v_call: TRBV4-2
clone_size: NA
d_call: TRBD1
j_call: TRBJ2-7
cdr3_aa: CASSQAPGQYEQYF
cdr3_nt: TGTGCCAGCAGCCAAGCCCCGGGACAGTACGAGCAGTACTTC

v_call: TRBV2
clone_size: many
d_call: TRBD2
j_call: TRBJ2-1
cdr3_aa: CASSGTRLAGGNEQFF
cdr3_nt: TGTGCCAGCAGTGGGACCCGACTAGCGGGGGGTAATGAGCAGTTCTTC

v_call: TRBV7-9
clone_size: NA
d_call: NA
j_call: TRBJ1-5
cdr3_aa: CASSEGTSNQPQHF
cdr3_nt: TGTGCCAGCAGCGAAGGGACATCGAATCAGCCCCAGCATTTT

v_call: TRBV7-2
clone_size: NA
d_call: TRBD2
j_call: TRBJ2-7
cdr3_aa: CASSLLTSGGFRFYEQYF
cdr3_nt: TGTGCCAGCAGCTTACTGACTAGCGGGGGGTTCCGTTTCTACGAGCAGTACTTC

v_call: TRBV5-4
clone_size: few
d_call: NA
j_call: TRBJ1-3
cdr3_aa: CASSPGVSSGNTIYF
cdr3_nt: TGTGCCAGCAGTCCAGGGGTCTCCTCTGGAAACACCATATATTTT

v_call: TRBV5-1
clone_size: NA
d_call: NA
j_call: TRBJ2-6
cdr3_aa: CASKGTSGANVLTF
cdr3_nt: TGCGCCAGCAAGGGTACCTCTGGGGCCAACGTCCTGACTTTC

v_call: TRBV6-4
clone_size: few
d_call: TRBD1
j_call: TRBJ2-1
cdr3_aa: CASSAGTGNNEQFF
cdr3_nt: TGTGCCAGCAGTGCCGGGACAGGGAACAATGAGCAGTTCTTC

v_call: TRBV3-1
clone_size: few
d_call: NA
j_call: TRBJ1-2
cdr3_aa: CASSQQGSPYGYTF
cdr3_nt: TGTGCCAGCAGCCAACAGGGATCCCCCTATGGCTACACCTTC

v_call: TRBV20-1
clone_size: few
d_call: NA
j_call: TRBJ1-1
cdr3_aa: CSTQGATEAFF
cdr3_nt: TGCAGTACCCAAGGGGCCACTGAAGCTTTCTTT

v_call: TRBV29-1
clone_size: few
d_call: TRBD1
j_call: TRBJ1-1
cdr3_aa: CSGQGGDTEAFF
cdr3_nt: TGCAGCGGACAGGGCGGGGACACTGAAGCTTTCTTT

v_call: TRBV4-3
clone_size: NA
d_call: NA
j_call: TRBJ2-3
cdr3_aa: CASSQESSPGDTQYF
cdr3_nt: TGCGCCAGCAGCCAAGAGTCCTCCCCAGGAGATACGCAGTATTTT

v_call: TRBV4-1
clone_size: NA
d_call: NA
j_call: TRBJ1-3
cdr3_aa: CASSARWGTGNTIYF
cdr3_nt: TGCGCCAGCAGCGCCCGCTGGGGAACTGGAAACACCATATATTTT

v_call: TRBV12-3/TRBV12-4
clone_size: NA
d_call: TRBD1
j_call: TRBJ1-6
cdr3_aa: CASTNRGHLHF
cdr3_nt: TGTGCCAGCACCAACAGGGGCCACCTCCACTTT

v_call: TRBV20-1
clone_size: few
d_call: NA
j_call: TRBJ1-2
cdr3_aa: CSASSAPGPLNYGYTF
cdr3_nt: TGCAGTGCTAGTTCAGCGCCGGGTCCCCTTAACTATGGCTACACCTTC

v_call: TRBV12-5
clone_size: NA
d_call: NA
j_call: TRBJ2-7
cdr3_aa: CASGFSGSGEQYF
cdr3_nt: TGTGCTAGTGGTTTCTCAGGGAGCGGCGAGCAGTACTTC

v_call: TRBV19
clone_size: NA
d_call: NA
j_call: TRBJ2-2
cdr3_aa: CASTPWTHTGELFF
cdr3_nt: TGTGCCAGTACCCCATGGACCCACACCGGGGAGCTGTTTTTT

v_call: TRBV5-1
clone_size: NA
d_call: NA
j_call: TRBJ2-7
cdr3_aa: CASGPTPYEQYF
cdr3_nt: TGCGCCAGCGGGCCTACACCCTACGAGCAGTACTTC

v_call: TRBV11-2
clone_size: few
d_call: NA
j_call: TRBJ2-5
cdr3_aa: CASSNGTPYQETQYF
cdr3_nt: TGTGCCAGCAGCAACGGGACCCCGTACCAAGAGACCCAGTACTTC

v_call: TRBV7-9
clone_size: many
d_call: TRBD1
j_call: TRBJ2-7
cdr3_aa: CASSTGTGVAYEQYF
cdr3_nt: TGTGCCAGCAGCACCGGGACAGGGGTCGCCTACGAGCAGTACTTC

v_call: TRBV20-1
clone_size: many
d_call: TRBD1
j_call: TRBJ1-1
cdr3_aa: CSARGAGGGAFF
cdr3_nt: TGCAGTGCTAGAGGCGCAGGGGGTGGCGCTTTCTTT

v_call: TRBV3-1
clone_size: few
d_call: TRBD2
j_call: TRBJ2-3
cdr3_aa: CASSTGTSGSQYTDTQYF
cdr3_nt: TGTGCCAGCAGCACCGGGACTAGCGGTAGTCAGTACACAGATACGCAGTATTTT

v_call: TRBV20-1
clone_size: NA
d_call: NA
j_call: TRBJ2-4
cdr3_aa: CSARDQGSGSDIQYF
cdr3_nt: TGCAGTGCTAGAGATCAGGGGTCCGGGTCGGACATTCAGTACTTC

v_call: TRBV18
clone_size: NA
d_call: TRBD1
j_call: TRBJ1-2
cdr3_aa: CASSPGQAQYYGYTF
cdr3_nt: TGTGCCAGCTCACCGGGACAGGCACAATACTATGGCTACACCTTC

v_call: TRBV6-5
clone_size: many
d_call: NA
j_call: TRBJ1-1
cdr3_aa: CASTPPPGTSNTEAFF
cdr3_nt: TGTGCCAGCACCCCCCCTCCCGGGACTTCGAACACTGAAGCTTTCTTT

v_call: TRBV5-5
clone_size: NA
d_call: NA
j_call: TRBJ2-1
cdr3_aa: CASSFDLVLNLYNEQFF
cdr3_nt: TGTGCCAGCAGTTTTGATTTAGTACTCAACCTGTACAATGAGCAGTTCTTC

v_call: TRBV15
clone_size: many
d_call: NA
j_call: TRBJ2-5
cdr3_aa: CATSRDSSRETQYF
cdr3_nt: TGTGCCACCAGCAGAGATTCTAGCAGAGAGACCCAGTACTTC

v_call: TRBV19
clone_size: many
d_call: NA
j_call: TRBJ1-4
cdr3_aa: CASSIVLQGRNEKLFF
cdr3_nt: TGTGCCAGTAGTATAGTCCTGCAGGGACGTAATGAAAAACTGTTTTTT

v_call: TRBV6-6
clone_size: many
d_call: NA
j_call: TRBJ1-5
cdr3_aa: CASSFSNQPQHF
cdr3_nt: TGTGCCAGCAGTTTTAGCAATCAGCCCCAGCATTTT

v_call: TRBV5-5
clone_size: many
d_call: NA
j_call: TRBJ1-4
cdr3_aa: CASSLEAGRYEKLFF
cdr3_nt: TGTGCCAGCAGCTTGGAGGCAGGGAGATATGAAAAACTGTTTTTT

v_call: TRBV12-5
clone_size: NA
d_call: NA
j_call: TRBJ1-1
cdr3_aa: CASGLVGQYTEAFF
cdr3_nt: TGTGCTAGTGGTTTGGTTGGACAGTACACTGAAGCTTTCTTT

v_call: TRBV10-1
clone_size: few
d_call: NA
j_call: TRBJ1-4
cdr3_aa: CASSGPGTGGSEKLFF
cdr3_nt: TGCGCCAGCAGTGGTCCCGGAACGGGAGGGAGTGAAAAACTGTTTTTT

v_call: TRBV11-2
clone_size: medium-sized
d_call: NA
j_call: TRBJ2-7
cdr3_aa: CASSLTRNEQYF
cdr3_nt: TGTGCCAGCAGCCTTACTAGGAACGAGCAGTACTTC